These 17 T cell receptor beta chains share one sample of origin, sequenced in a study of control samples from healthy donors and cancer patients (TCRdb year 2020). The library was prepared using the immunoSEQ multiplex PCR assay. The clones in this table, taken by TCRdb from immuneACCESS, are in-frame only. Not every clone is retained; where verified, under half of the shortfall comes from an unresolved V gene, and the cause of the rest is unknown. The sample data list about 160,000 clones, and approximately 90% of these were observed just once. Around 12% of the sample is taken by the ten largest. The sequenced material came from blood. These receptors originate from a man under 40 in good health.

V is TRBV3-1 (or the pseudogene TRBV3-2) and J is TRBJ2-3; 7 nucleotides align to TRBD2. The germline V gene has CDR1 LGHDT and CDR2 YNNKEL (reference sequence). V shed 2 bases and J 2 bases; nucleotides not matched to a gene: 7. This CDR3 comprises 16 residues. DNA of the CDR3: TGTGCCAGCAGCCAATATGGAGCGGGGAACACAGATACGCAGTATTTT. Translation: CASSQYGAGNTDTQYF.

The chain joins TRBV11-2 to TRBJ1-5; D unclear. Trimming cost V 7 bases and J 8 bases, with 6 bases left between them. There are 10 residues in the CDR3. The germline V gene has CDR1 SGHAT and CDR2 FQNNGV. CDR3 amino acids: CASKLEPQHF. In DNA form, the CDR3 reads TGTGCCAGCAAGCTAGAGCCCCAGCATTTT.

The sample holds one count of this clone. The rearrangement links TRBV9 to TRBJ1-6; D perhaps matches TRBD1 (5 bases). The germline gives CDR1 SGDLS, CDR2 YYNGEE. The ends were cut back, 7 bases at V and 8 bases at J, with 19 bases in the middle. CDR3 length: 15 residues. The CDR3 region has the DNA TGTGCCAGCGGATCCTTTAGGGGTAGCGATTCACCCCTCCACTTT. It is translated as CASGSFRGSDSPLHF.

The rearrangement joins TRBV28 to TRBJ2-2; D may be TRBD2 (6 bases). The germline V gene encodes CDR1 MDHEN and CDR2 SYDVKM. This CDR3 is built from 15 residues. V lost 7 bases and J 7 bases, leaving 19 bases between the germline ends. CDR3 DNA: TGTGCCAGCACCGCAGGGAGGACTAAGGTCGGGGAGCTGTTTTTT. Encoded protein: CASTAGRTKVGELFF.

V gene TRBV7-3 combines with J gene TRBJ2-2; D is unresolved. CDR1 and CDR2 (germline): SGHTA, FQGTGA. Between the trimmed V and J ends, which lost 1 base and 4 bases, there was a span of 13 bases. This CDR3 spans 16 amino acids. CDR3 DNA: TGTGCCAGCAGCTTAATGGGCACCCAGTTCACCGGGGAGCTGTTTTTT. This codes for CASSLMGTQFTGELFF. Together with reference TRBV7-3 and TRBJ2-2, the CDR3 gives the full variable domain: GAGVSQTPSNKVTEKGKYVELRCDPISGHTALYWYRQSLGQGPEFLIYFQGTGAADDSGLPNDRFFAVRPEGSVSTLKIQRTERGDSAVYLCASSLMGTQFTGELFFGEGSRLTVL.

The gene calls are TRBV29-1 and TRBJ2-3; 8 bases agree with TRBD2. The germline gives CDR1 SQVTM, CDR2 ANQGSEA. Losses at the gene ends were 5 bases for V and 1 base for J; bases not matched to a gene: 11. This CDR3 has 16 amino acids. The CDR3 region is CSVSTVTSAGTDTQYF. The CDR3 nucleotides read TGCAGCGTTTCAACTGTGACTAGCGCTGGCACAGATACGCAGTATTTT.

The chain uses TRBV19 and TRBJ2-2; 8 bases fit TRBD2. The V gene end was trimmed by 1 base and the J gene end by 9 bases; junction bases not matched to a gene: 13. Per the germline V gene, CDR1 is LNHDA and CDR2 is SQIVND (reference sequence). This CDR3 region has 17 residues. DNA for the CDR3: TGTGCCAGTAGTATAGCTACTGGGGGACTAGGTAGCAGGGAGCTGTTTTTT. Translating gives CASSIATGGLGSRELFF.

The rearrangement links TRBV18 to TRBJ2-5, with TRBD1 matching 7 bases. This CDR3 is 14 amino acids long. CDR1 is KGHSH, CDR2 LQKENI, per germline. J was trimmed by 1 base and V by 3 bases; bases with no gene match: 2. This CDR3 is CASSPRTGQETQYF. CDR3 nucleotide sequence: TGTGCCAGCTCACCCCGGACAGGCCAAGAGACCCAGTACTTC.

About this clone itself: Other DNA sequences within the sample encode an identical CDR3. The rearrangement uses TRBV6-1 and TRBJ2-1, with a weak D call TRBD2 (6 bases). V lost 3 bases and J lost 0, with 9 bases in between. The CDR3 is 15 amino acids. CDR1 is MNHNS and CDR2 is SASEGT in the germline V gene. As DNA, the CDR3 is TGTGCCAGCAGTGATGGCGGGACCTCCTACAATGAGCAGTTCTTC. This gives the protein CASSDGGTSYNEQFF.

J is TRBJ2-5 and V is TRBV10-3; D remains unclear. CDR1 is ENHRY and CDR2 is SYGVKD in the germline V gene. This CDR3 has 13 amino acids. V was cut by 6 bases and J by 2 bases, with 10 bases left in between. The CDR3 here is CAIRETDQETQYF. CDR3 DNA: TGTGCCATCAGAGAGACTGATCAAGAGACCCAGTACTTC.

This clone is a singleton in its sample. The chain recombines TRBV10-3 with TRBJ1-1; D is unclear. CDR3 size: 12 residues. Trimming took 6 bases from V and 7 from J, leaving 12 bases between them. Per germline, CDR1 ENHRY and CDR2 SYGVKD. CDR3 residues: CAIRIGEGEAFF. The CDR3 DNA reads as TGTGCCATCAGGATTGGGGAGGGTGAAGCTTTCTTT.

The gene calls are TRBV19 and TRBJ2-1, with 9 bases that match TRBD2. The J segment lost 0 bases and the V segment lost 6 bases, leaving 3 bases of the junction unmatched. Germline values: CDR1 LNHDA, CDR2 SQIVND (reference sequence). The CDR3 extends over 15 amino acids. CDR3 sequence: CASRTSGSSYNEQFF. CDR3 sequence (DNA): TGTGCCAGTAGGACTAGCGGTAGCTCCTACAATGAGCAGTTCTTC. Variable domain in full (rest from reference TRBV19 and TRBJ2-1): DGGITQSPKYLFRKEGQNVTLSCEQNLNHDAMYWYRQDPGQGLRLIYYSQIVNDFQKGDIAEGYSVSREKKESFPLTVTSAQKNPTAFYLCASRTSGSSYNEQFFGPGTRLTVL.

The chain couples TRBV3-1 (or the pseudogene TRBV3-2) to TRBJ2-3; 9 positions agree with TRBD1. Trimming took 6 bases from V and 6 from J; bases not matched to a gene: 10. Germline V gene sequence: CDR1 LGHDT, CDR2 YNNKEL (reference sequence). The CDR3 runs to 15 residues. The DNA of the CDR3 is TGTGCCAGCAGTCTACAGGGGGCGCGGACCGATACGCAGTATTTT. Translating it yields CASSLQGARTDTQYF.

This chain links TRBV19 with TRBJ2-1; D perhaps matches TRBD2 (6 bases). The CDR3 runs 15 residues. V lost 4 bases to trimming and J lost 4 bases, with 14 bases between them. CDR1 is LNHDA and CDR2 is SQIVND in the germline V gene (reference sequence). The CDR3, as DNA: TGTGCCAGTAGTACCGAGGGACTGGCGTACAATGAGCAGTTCTTC. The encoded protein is CASSTEGLAYNEQFF.

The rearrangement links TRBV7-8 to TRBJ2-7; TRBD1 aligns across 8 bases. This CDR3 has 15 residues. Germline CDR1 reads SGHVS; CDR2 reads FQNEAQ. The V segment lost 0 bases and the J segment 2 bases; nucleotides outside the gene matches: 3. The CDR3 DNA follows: TGTGCCAGCAGCTTAGCGGCAGGGGGCGCCTACGAGCAGTACTTC. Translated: CASSLAAGGAYEQYF.

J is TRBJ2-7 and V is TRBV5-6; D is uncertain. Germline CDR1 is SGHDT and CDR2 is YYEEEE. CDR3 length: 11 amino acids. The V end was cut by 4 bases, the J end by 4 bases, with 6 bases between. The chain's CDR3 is CASSALYEQYF. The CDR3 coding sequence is TGTGCCAGCAGCGCCCTATACGAGCAGTACTTC.

The CDR3: CASSLWTANTEAFF. The CDR3 nucleotides read TGTGCCAGTAGTTTATGGACAGCGAACACTGAAGCTTTCTTT. The chain joins TRBV19 to TRBJ1-1; perhaps TRBD1 as D (6 bases). With 5 bases removed from V and 1 base from J, the gap between germline ends came to 11 bases. The CDR3 consists of 14 residues. Germline-derived CDR1 and CDR2 are LNHDA and SQIVND (reference sequence).